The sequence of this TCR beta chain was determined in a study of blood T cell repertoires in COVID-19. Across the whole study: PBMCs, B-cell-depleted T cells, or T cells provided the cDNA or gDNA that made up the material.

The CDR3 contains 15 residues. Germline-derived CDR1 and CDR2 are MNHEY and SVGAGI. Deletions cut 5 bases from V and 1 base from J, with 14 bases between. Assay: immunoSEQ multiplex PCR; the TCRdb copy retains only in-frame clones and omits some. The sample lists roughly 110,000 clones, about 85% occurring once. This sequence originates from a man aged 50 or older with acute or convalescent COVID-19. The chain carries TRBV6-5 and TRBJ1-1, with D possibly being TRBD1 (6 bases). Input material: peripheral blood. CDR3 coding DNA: TGTGCCAGCAGTCCTGCAAAGGACAGGAACACTGAAGCTTTCTTT. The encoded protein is CASSPAKDRNTEAFF.